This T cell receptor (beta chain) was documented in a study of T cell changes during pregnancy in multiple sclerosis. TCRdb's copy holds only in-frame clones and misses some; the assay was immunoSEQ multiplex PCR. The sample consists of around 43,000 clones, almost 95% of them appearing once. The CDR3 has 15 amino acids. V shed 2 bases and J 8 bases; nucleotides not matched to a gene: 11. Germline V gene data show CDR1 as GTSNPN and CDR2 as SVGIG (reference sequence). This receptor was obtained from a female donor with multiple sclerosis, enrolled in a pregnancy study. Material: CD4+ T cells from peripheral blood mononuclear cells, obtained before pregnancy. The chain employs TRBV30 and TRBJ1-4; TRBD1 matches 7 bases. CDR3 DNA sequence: TGTGCCTGGAGTCCGACCGGGACAGTGCCCGAAAAACTGTTTTTT. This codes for CAWSPTGTVPEKLFF.